This is a list of T cell receptor beta chains from one sample in a study of blood T cell repertoires in COVID-19. Only in-frame clones appear in the TCRdb table, and some are missing; sequencing was by immunoSEQ multiplex PCR. This sample has about 380,000 clones, with 88% found just once. Sequenced: PBMCs or T cells enriched from blood (not recorded which). The receptors stem from a woman aged 18-35 years who had recovered from COVID-19. Each CDR3 is given with its conserved first and last residue. The D gene is left open where the match is weak. Part of the rows lack a size; the others show once, few, many or a class for expanded clones.

J gene: TRBJ1-1; V gene: TRBV11-2; D gene: TRBD1; clone size: -; CDR3 DNA: TGTGCCAGCAGCCACGGAGGGGGCGCGGAAACTGAAGCTTTCTTT; CDR3 protein: CASSHGGGAETEAFF
J gene: TRBJ2-7; V gene: TRBV24-1; D gene: -; clone size: once; CDR3 DNA: TGTGCCACCAGTAGAGGAGGTACCTACGAGCAGTACTTC; CDR3 protein: CATSRGGTYEQYF
J gene: TRBJ2-3; V gene: TRBV7-9; D gene: -; clone size: -; CDR3 DNA: TGTGCCAGCAGCTTCGCCCAGGGTCGAGATACGCAGTATTTT; CDR3 protein: CASSFAQGRDTQYF
J gene: TRBJ2-6; V gene: TRBV6-6; D gene: -; clone size: -; CDR3 DNA: TGTGCCAGTCTTGTTTACTCCCCCTCTGGGGCCAACGTCCTGACTTTC; CDR3 protein: CASLVYSPSGANVLTF
J gene: TRBJ2-3; V gene: TRBV6-4; D gene: TRBD2; clone size: -; CDR3 DNA: TGTGCCAGCAGCGCCAGCGGGGGGCCTAGCACAGATACGCAGTATTTT; CDR3 protein: CASSASGGPSTDTQYF
J gene: TRBJ1-5; V gene: TRBV9; D gene: -; clone size: -; CDR3 DNA: TGTGCCAGCAGCGCCCCTCATGCTCAGGGGCCCCAGCATTTT; CDR3 protein: CASSAPHAQGPQHF
J gene: TRBJ2-3; V gene: TRBV9; D gene: -; clone size: -; CDR3 DNA: TGTGCCAGCAGCGTAAACGGGGATCGGACGCAGTATTTT; CDR3 protein: CASSVNGDRTQYF
J gene: TRBJ1-5; V gene: TRBV5-1; D gene: -; clone size: -; CDR3 DNA: TGCGCCAGCAGCTTGGAGGGGTATAGCAATCAGCCCCAGCATTTT; CDR3 protein: CASSLEGYSNQPQHF
J gene: TRBJ2-7; V gene: TRBV19; D gene: TRBD1; clone size: -; CDR3 DNA: TGTGCCAGTAGTATCCTAGGGGGCAGGACGACCTACGAGCAGTACTTC; CDR3 protein: CASSILGGRTTYEQYF
J gene: TRBJ1-6; V gene: TRBV27; D gene: TRBD1; clone size: -; CDR3 DNA: TGTGCCAGCAGCGGACAGGGGGCGCGTCATTCACCCCTCCACTTT; CDR3 protein: CASSGQGARHSPLHF
J gene: TRBJ1-1; V gene: TRBV12-3/TRBV12-4; D gene: -; clone size: once; CDR3 DNA: TGTGCCAGCAGTGCATATTTTAGCACTGAAGCTTTCTTT; CDR3 protein: CASSAYFSTEAFF
J gene: TRBJ2-3; V gene: TRBV11-2; D gene: TRBD2; clone size: -; CDR3 DNA: TGTGCCAGCAGCTTAGATCTTTTAGCGGGGGCCCGGAGCACAGATACGCAGTATTTT; CDR3 protein: CASSLDLLAGARSTDTQYF
J gene: TRBJ2-4; V gene: TRBV6-5; D gene: TRBD2; clone size: -; CDR3 DNA: TGTGCCAGCAGTTACTCGAACACAAATGGCGGGGGACCTCACTTC; CDR3 protein: CASSYSNTNGGGPHF
J gene: TRBJ2-7; V gene: TRBV9; D gene: -; clone size: -; CDR3 DNA: TGTGCCAGCAGCGTAGGAAACAGGGCATACGAGCAGTACTTC; CDR3 protein: CASSVGNRAYEQYF
J gene: TRBJ2-7; V gene: TRBV30; D gene: TRBD1; clone size: -; CDR3 DNA: TGTGCCTGGAGCCGGTTCACAGGGGGAAGATACGAGCAGTACTTC; CDR3 protein: CAWSRFTGGRYEQYF
J gene: TRBJ2-7; V gene: TRBV14; D gene: -; clone size: -; CDR3 DNA: TGTGCCAGCAGTAAGGACAGAAATGATGACGAGCAGTACTTC; CDR3 protein: CASSKDRNDDEQYF
J gene: TRBJ1-1; V gene: TRBV5-1; D gene: -; clone size: -; CDR3 DNA: TGCGCCAGCAGCGTTGGCGGGGCGGGGAACACTGAAGCTTTCTTT; CDR3 protein: CASSVGGAGNTEAFF
J gene: TRBJ1-1; V gene: TRBV11-3; D gene: -; clone size: -; CDR3 DNA: TGTGCCAGCAGCTTAGCTACCCGGGAGGCGCACACTGAAGCTTTCTTT; CDR3 protein: CASSLATREAHTEAFF
J gene: TRBJ1-1; V gene: TRBV7-9; D gene: TRBD1; clone size: -; CDR3 DNA: TGTGCCAGCAGCTTACAGGGACAGGGGATCACTGAAGCTTTCTTT; CDR3 protein: CASSLQGQGITEAFF
J gene: TRBJ2-5; V gene: TRBV11-2; D gene: TRBD1; clone size: -; CDR3 DNA: TGTGCCAGCAGCCCTAACAGGGGACAAGAGACCCAGTACTTC; CDR3 protein: CASSPNRGQETQYF
J gene: TRBJ2-1; V gene: TRBV3-1/TRBV3-2; D gene: -; clone size: -; CDR3 DNA: TGTGCCAGCAGCCAAGCTGGTGCAGGGCTCTACAATGAGCAGTTCTTC; CDR3 protein: CASSQAGAGLYNEQFF
J gene: TRBJ2-7; V gene: TRBV5-1; D gene: TRBD1; clone size: -; CDR3 DNA: TGCGCCAGCAGCTTGGTGGACAGGGACCCCTACGAGCAGTACTTC; CDR3 protein: CASSLVDRDPYEQYF
J gene: TRBJ2-7; V gene: TRBV9; D gene: -; clone size: once; CDR3 DNA: TGTGCCAGCAGCGTAGGGCCCTCCTACGAGCAGTACTTC; CDR3 protein: CASSVGPSYEQYF
J gene: TRBJ2-6; V gene: TRBV2; D gene: -; clone size: -; CDR3 DNA: TGTGCCAGTGTGCAGATTATAAGCTCTGGGGCCAACGTCCTGACTTTC; CDR3 protein: CASVQIISSGANVLTF
J gene: TRBJ1-2; V gene: TRBV7-9; D gene: -; clone size: -; CDR3 DNA: TGTGCCAGCACCAACGGGTGGGAGACGGTGAACTATGGCTACACCTTC; CDR3 protein: CASTNGWETVNYGYTF
J gene: TRBJ2-7; V gene: TRBV6-1; D gene: -; clone size: -; CDR3 DNA: TGTGCCAGCAGTGAAGTTAACGAGCAGTACTTC; CDR3 protein: CASSEVNEQYF
J gene: TRBJ1-3; V gene: TRBV30; D gene: -; clone size: -; CDR3 DNA: TGTGCCTGGAGTGGCGGCCGATACTCTGGAAACACCATATATTTT; CDR3 protein: CAWSGGRYSGNTIYF
J gene: TRBJ2-7; V gene: TRBV7-9; D gene: TRBD1; clone size: -; CDR3 DNA: TGTGCCAGCAGTCACCGGGACAGGGGGCACGAGCAGTACTTC; CDR3 protein: CASSHRDRGHEQYF
J gene: TRBJ1-2; V gene: TRBV20-1; D gene: TRBD1; clone size: -; CDR3 DNA: TGCAGTGCTAGTCACCAGGGGGATGGCGGCTACACCTTC; CDR3 protein: CSASHQGDGGYTF
J gene: TRBJ1-4; V gene: TRBV30; D gene: TRBD1; clone size: -; CDR3 DNA: TGTGCCTGGGCTCTCGGATCGACAGGGGATGAAAAACTGTTTTTT; CDR3 protein: CAWALGSTGDEKLFF
J gene: TRBJ1-6; V gene: TRBV30; D gene: -; clone size: -; CDR3 DNA: TGTGCCTGGAGTGCCGACAGTTGGTCCTATAATTCACCCCTCCACTTT; CDR3 protein: CAWSADSWSYNSPLHF
J gene: TRBJ2-3; V gene: TRBV24-1; D gene: -; clone size: once; CDR3 DNA: TGTGCCACCAGCCTCTCAGGGGCCCCCGGACCAGATACGCAGTATTTT; CDR3 protein: CATSLSGAPGPDTQYF
J gene: TRBJ1-2; V gene: TRBV9; D gene: -; clone size: -; CDR3 DNA: TGTGCCAGCAGCGTAGGCTACGGCTATGGCTACACCTTC; CDR3 protein: CASSVGYGYGYTF
J gene: TRBJ1-4; V gene: TRBV7-9; D gene: TRBD1; clone size: -; CDR3 DNA: TGTGCCAGCAGCTTATACCGGGACAGGGTTGAAAAACTGTTTTTT; CDR3 protein: CASSLYRDRVEKLFF
J gene: TRBJ1-1; V gene: TRBV9; D gene: -; clone size: -; CDR3 DNA: TGTGCCAGCAGCGGCAGCGGATACACTGAAGCTTTCTTT; CDR3 protein: CASSGSGYTEAFF
J gene: TRBJ1-2; V gene: TRBV4-1; D gene: -; clone size: -; CDR3 DNA: TGCGCCAGCAGCCAAGGTTCAGGGAGGGCTGGCTACACCTTC; CDR3 protein: CASSQGSGRAGYTF
J gene: TRBJ2-3; V gene: TRBV5-1; D gene: TRBD2; clone size: -; CDR3 DNA: TGCGCCAGCAGCTTTACTAGCGGGAGGACAGATACGCAGTATTTT; CDR3 protein: CASSFTSGRTDTQYF
J gene: TRBJ2-5; V gene: TRBV2; D gene: -; clone size: -; CDR3 DNA: TGTGCCAGCAGTGATTTGGCGGTCCAAGAGACCCAGTACTTC; CDR3 protein: CASSDLAVQETQYF
J gene: TRBJ2-5; V gene: TRBV24-1; D gene: -; clone size: -; CDR3 DNA: TGTGCCACCAGTGTAGCAGGGGCAGAGACCCAGTACTTC; CDR3 protein: CATSVAGAETQYF
J gene: TRBJ1-6; V gene: TRBV9; D gene: TRBD1; clone size: -; CDR3 DNA: TGTGCCAGCAGCGTAGGGGACAGGGGTTCACCCCTCCACTTT; CDR3 protein: CASSVGDRGSPLHF
J gene: TRBJ2-1; V gene: TRBV4-3; D gene: -; clone size: -; CDR3 DNA: TGCGCCAGCAGCCAAGAGTACTTGGTAATCCCTTACAATGAGCAGTTCTTC; CDR3 protein: CASSQEYLVIPYNEQFF
J gene: TRBJ2-7; V gene: TRBV15; D gene: -; clone size: once; CDR3 DNA: TGTGCCACCAGCAGAGGTGGTTCCCAGGAGGCCGAGCAGTACTTC; CDR3 protein: CATSRGGSQEAEQYF
J gene: TRBJ2-7; V gene: TRBV7-2; D gene: -; clone size: -; CDR3 DNA: TGTGCCAGCAGCTTAGCGCAGGGGTACGAGCAGTACTTC; CDR3 protein: CASSLAQGYEQYF
J gene: TRBJ1-6; V gene: TRBV9; D gene: -; clone size: -; CDR3 DNA: TGTGCCAGCACCCGTAGCGGGGGCCTCAATTCACCCCTCCACTTT; CDR3 protein: CASTRSGGLNSPLHF
J gene: TRBJ1-5; V gene: TRBV10-3; D gene: TRBD1; clone size: -; CDR3 DNA: TGTGCCATCAGTGAACAGGGGACCCTCTTCAATCAGCCCCAGCATTTT; CDR3 protein: CAISEQGTLFNQPQHF
J gene: TRBJ2-3; V gene: TRBV15; D gene: TRBD2; clone size: -; CDR3 DNA: TGTGCCAGCCGGGAGCGGGGGGGCCCAGATACGCAGTATTTT; CDR3 protein: CASRERGGPDTQYF
J gene: TRBJ2-7; V gene: TRBV28; D gene: TRBD1; clone size: -; CDR3 DNA: TGTGCCAGCAGTCCTGACAGGGACGAGCAGTACTTC; CDR3 protein: CASSPDRDEQYF
J gene: TRBJ2-2; V gene: TRBV23-1; D gene: TRBD2; clone size: -; CDR3 DNA: TGCGCCGCACCCCAGGTAGCGGGGTTTGAGGGGGAGCTGTTTTTT; CDR3 protein: CAAPQVAGFEGELFF